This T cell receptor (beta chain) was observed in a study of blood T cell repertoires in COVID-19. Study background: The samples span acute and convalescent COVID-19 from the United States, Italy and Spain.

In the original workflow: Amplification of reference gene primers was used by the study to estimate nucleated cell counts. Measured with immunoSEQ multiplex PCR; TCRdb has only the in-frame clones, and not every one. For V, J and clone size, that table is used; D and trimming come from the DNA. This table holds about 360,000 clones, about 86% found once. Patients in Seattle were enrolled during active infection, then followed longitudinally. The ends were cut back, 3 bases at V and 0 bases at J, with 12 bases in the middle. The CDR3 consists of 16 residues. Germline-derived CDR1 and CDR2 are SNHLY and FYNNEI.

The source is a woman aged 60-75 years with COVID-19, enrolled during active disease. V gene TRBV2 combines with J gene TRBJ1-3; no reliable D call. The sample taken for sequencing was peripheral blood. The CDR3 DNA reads TGTGCCAGCAGTGATGACGGCGGTTCCTCTGGAAACACCATATATTTT. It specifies CASSDDGGSSGNTIYF.